This is a list of T cell receptor beta chains from one sample in a study of molecular identifiers for immune sequencing clone quantification. TCRdb re-called the PCR reads with MiXCR, one entry per CDR3 protein. Of 60,000 to 70,000 distinct CDR3 sequences listed, roughly 18% are singletons. Material: naive CD8+ T cells from blood, with Jurkat cell RNA spiked in. The receptor source for this set is a human donor in good health. Some libraries in this study had Jurkat cell RNA spiked in. Each CDR3 is given with its conserved first and last residue.

j_call,v_call,cdr3_aa
TRBJ2-2,TRBV4-2,CASIKAGGPSNTGELFF
TRBJ1-1,TRBV29-1,CSAAGTGRFFF
TRBJ2-7,TRBV19,CASSPTLGVNYEQYF
TRBJ2-3,TRBV7-9,CASSPRLAGVFAADTQYF
TRBJ2-1,TRBV29-1,CSVISGGVSYNEQFF
TRBJ2-1,TRBV9,CASSVVRRTTPGDNEQFF
TRBJ2-7,TRBV4-1,CASSQDRVSSYGQYF
TRBJ2-1,TRBV12-3/TRBV12-4,CASSSSGIITGEQFF
TRBJ1-4,TRBV7-6,CASSLGHLNEKLFF
TRBJ2-7,TRBV12-3/TRBV12-4,CASSFIPGQRPYEQYF